This passage covers 20 T cell receptor beta chains from one sample sequenced in a study of response to subunit inactivated influenza vaccine. TCRdb fed the RT-PCR reads into MiXCR, producing one record per CDR3 protein. This sample has 700,000 to 900,000 distinct CDR3 sequences, with around 21% found just once. This specimen consisted of PBMCs from blood, obtained roughly 5 days after vaccination. The receptors originated from a man aged 45-65 years who received an inactivated influenza vaccine.

Only a few counts were recorded for this clonotype. This sequence joins TRBV10-2 and TRBJ1-3; D is possibly TRBD1 (5 bases). The CDR3 extends over 15 amino acids. Germline CDR1 is WSHSY and CDR2 is SAAADI. V was clipped by 3 bases and J by 2 bases, with 11 bases between them. Written as DNA, the CDR3 is TGCGCCAGCAGTGATAAGGGGTTAACTGGAAACACCATATATTTT. Amino acid sequence: CASSDKGLTGNTIYF.

This clonotype was seen repeatedly, ten times or more. The J gene is TRBJ2-6, the V gene TRBV6-2 or TRBV6-3; D is perhaps TRBD1 (6 bases). CDR1 is MNHEY and CDR2 is SVGEGT in the germline V gene. This CDR3 has 16 residues. V lost 0 bases and J lost 0, with 6 bases in between. Here the CDR3 reads CASSYSGGSGANVLTF. The CDR3 nucleotides are TGTGCCAGCAGTTACTCAGGGGGCTCTGGGGCCAACGTCCTGACTTTC.

V and J are TRBV6-2 or TRBV6-3 and TRBJ1-5; 7 nucleotides align to TRBD1. The CDR3 runs to 15 residues. Germline V gene sequence: CDR1 MNHEY, CDR2 SVGEGT. V lost 2 bases, J lost 3 bases, and 4 bases stayed unmatched. The CDR3 protein is CASSYQGTANQPQHF. Here the CDR3 DNA reads TGTGCCAGCAGTTACCAGGGGACAGCCAATCAGCCCCAGCATTTT.

Many counts were recorded for this clonotype. V and J are TRBV6-2 or TRBV6-3 and TRBJ2-2; the D is unclear. Germline assignment: CDR1 MNHEY and CDR2 SVGEGT. The CDR3 has 11 residues. Trimming took 8 bases from V and 2 from J, leaving 3 bases between them. CDR3 bases: TGTGCCAGCGGTAACACCGGGGAGCTGTTTTTT. Translated, it gives CASGNTGELFF.

This clonotype was seen more than once but under ten times. The chain links TRBV20-1 to TRBJ1-4; a possible D gene is TRBD1 (6 bases). Germline CDR1 reads DFQATT; CDR2 reads SNEGSKA (reference sequence). The CDR3 contains 15 residues. V lost 5 bases and J lost 1, with 14 bases in between. This CDR3 is CSASQGFETNEKLFF. In DNA form, the CDR3 reads TGCAGTGCTTCTCAGGGGTTTGAAACTAATGAAAAACTGTTTTTT.

The V gene is TRBV4-3, the J gene TRBJ2-5, with TRBD1 as a possible D gene (5 bases). There are 13 residues in the CDR3. V lost 0 bases to trimming and J lost 9 bases, with 11 bases between them. Germline CDR1 reads LGHNA; CDR2 reads YSLEER. For the CDR3, the DNA is TGCGCCAGCAGCCAAGACAGCAGGGATTCCCAGTACTTC. Translation: CASSQDSRDSQYF.

In its sample, this clonotype was seen many times. This chain joins TRBV7-9 and TRBJ2-1; D gene unclear. V gave up 5 bases and J gave up 5 bases, with 7 bases separating them. The CDR3 is made up of 12 amino acids. In germline, CDR1 is SEHNR, CDR2 FQNEAQ (reference sequence). The CDR3 loop is CASSELNNEQFF. CDR3 bases: TGTGCCAGCAGCGAATTGAACAATGAGCAGTTCTTC.

The chain is built from TRBV9 and TRBJ1-1; D is undetermined. Germline CDR1 reads SGDLS; CDR2 reads YYNGEE. This CDR3 region has 14 residues. V was pared by 5 bases and J by 1 base, with 12 bases between. CDR3 coding DNA: TGTGCCAGCAGGGGATTGACACAGAACACTGAAGCTTTCTTT. Translating gives CASRGLTQNTEAFF. The whole variable domain, filled in from reference TRBV9 and TRBJ1-1, reads DSGVTQTPKHLITATGQRVTLRCSPRSGDLSVYWYQQSLDQGLQFLIQYYNGEERAKGNILERFSAQQFPDLHSELNLSSLELGDSALYFCASRGLTQNTEAFFGQGTRLTVV.

This clonotype was recorded a few times. This rearrangement joins TRBV3-1 to TRBJ2-1; 11 bases fit TRBD2. The V and J ends lost 5 bases and 8 bases, in that order; junction bases with no gene match: 8. CDR1 and CDR2 (germline): LGHDT, YNNKEL (reference sequence). The CDR3 contains 15 residues. CDR3 amino acids: CASSITSGGGDEQFF. CDR3 bases: TGTGCCAGCAGCATTACTAGCGGGGGTGGGGATGAGCAGTTCTTC.

The chain is built from TRBV6-5 and TRBJ2-7; D tentatively reads TRBD1 or TRBD2 (5 bases each). V was clipped by 0 bases and J by 4 bases, with 13 bases between them. The CDR3 is 15 amino acids. Germline CDR1 reads MNHEY; CDR2 reads SVGAGI. The CDR3 DNA sequence: TGTGCCAGCAGTTACTCGAAGAGGGGAGATTACGAGCAGTACTTC. Protein product: CASSYSKRGDYEQYF.

This clonotype was recorded a few times. This sequence joins TRBV10-3 and TRBJ2-3, with 12 bases that match TRBD2. V lost 6 bases, J lost 5 bases, and 9 bases stayed unmatched. This CDR3 spans 16 amino acids. Germline CDR1 and CDR2: ENHRY and SYGVKD. The CDR3 nucleotides read TGTGCCATCAGAGGACTAGCGGGACCGGCAGGAGATACGCAGTATTTT. Its translation is CAIRGLAGPAGDTQYF.

There are a few counts of this clonotype. The V gene is TRBV7-9, the J gene TRBJ1-2; no clear D. Germline V gene data show CDR1 as SEHNR and CDR2 as FQNEAQ (reference sequence). V was shortened by 1 base and J by 5 bases, with 11 bases between the two germline ends. The CDR3 is 14 residues long. The CDR3 region is CASSLVALGYGYTF. For the CDR3, the DNA is TGTGCCAGCAGCTTAGTGGCCCTCGGTTATGGCTACACCTTC.

This chain uses TRBV5-1 with TRBJ2-7; no clear D gene. Trimming pared 5 bases from V and 10 bases from J, leaving 4 bases between. CDR1 SGHRS and CDR2 YFSETQ come from the germline V gene. The length of the CDR3 is 8 residues. The CDR3 nucleotides read TGCGCCAGCAGGTCCCAGTACTTC. As protein: CASRSQYF.

The V gene is TRBV5-8, the J gene TRBJ2-7; possibly TRBD1 for D (6 bases). The CDR3 length is 14 residues. The V end was cut by 1 base, the J end by 2 bases, with 10 bases between. Germline CDR1 and CDR2: SGHTS and YDEGEE. CDR3 in DNA: TGTGCCAGCAGCTTGATTCCAGGGGCCTACGAGCAGTACTTC. Protein product: CASSLIPGAYEQYF.

The CDR3 region is CASSDPRGEDLAGGPPLYNEQFF. CDR3 bases: TGTGCCAGCAGTGACCCAAGGGGTGAGGATCTAGCGGGAGGGCCCCCTCTCTACAATGAGCAGTTCTTC. V gene TRBV6-4 combines with J gene TRBJ2-1; 12 bases map to TRBD2. Unmatched junction bases numbered 23, after V lost 2 bases and J lost 3 bases. Germline V gene data show CDR1 as MRHNA and CDR2 as SNTAGT. The CDR3 has 23 residues.

A note on this clonotype: Being one base from a much bigger clone, this may be a read error. J is TRBJ2-2 and V is TRBV6-5; 8 bases align to TRBD2. There are 15 residues in the CDR3. Germline V CDR1 and CDR2: MNHEY, SVGAGI. Unmatched junction bases numbered 10, after V lost 4 bases and J lost 9 bases. The CDR3: CASSFGGAETRELFF. CDR3 in DNA: TGTGCCAGCAGTTTCGGGGGGGCGGAGACCAGGGAGCTGTTTTTT.

This clonotype was found a few times. The CDR3 DNA is TGCGCCAGCAGCCCTACTTACAGGGGTGGGAGCACAGATACGCAGTATTTT. Protein product: CASSPTYRGGSTDTQYF. The V gene is TRBV4-3, the J gene TRBJ2-3, with 7 bases fitting TRBD1. The length of the CDR3 is 17 residues. The V and J ends lost 4 bases and 0 bases, in that order; junction bases with no gene match: 10. Germline-derived CDR1 and CDR2 are LGHNA and YSLEER.

This clonotype was counted only a few times. The rearrangement joins TRBV7-2 to TRBJ2-5, with 7 bases lining up with TRBD2. Germline assignment: CDR1 SGHTA and CDR2 FQGNSA. The CDR3 covers 16 residues. After removal of 5 bases from V and 4 bases from J, the junction contained 13 bases not matched to a gene. CDR3 residues: CASSPHLGRELETQYF. CDR3 DNA sequence: TGTGCCAGCAGCCCACACCTTGGGCGGGAGTTAGAGACCCAGTACTTC. Supplemented by reference TRBV7-2 and TRBJ2-5, the full variable domain reads GAGVSQSPSNKVTEKGKDVELRCDPISGHTALYWYRQSLGQGLEFLIYFQGNSAPDKSGLPSDRFSAERTGGSVSTLTIQRTQQEDSAVYLCASSPHLGRELETQYFGPGTRLLVL.

CDR3 in amino acids: CATSDPQPKGDDTQYF. The CDR3 nucleotides read TGTGCCACCAGTGATCCCCAGCCTAAGGGGGACGATACGCAGTATTTT. The J gene is TRBJ2-3, the V gene TRBV24-1, with D possibly matching TRBD1 (6 bases). The CDR3 length is 16 residues. The germline gives CDR1 KGHDR, CDR2 SFDVKD. V was shortened by 3 bases and J by 6 bases, with 18 bases between the two germline ends.

The rearrangement links TRBV20-1 to TRBJ1-2; no definite D call. The CDR3 totals 13 residues. Germline V gives CDR1 DFQATT, CDR2 SNEGSKA (reference sequence). V was shortened by 0 bases and J by 2 bases, with 7 bases between the two germline ends. CDR3 nucleotides: TGCAGTGCTAGAGATCATCGCAACTATGGCTACACCTTC. Protein sequence: CSARDHRNYGYTF.